The entry below describes one T cell receptor (beta chain). The entry originates in a study of blood T cell repertoires in COVID-19. Study at large: Spain, Italy and the United States supplied samples that represented acute and convalescent COVID-19. T cells, B-cell-depleted T cells, or PBMCs supplied cDNA or gDNA.

Per the original data handling: Estimation of nucleated cell counts relied on the amplification of reference gene primers. TCRdb keeps only in-frame clones here, not all; method: immunoSEQ multiplex PCR. The DNA gave D and trimming, while V, J and clone size come from that table. The sample records 95,000 to 110,000 clones, about four fifths being singletons. The clonotype was recovered from a human donor in a cohort sampled during active COVID-19. Sequenced input: peripheral blood.

As DNA, the CDR3 is TGCGCCAGCAGCTCTACAGGGTATGCGAACACTGAAGCTTTCTTT. This encodes CASSSTGYANTEAFF. The chain is built from TRBV5-1 and TRBJ1-1; D may be TRBD1 (6 bases). Trimming left V 3 bases short and J 1 base short, with 13 bases between. Germline V gene data show CDR1 as SGHRS and CDR2 as YFSETQ. This CDR3 has 15 amino acids.